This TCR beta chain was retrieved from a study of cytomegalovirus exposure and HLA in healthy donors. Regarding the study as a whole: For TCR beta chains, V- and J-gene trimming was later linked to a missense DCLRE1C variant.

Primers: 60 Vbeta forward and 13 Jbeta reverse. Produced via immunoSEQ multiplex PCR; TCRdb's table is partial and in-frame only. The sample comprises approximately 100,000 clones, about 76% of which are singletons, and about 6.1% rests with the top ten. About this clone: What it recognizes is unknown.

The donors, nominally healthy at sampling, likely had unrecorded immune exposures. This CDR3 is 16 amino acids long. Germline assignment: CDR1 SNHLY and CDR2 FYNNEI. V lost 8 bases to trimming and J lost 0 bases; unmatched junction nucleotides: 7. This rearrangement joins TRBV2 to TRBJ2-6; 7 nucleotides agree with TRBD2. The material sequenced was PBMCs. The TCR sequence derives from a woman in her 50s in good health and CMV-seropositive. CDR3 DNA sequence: TGTGCCAGCCGGGGGGACTTCAGCTCTGGGGCCAACGTCCTGACTTTC. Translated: CASRGDFSSGANVLTF.